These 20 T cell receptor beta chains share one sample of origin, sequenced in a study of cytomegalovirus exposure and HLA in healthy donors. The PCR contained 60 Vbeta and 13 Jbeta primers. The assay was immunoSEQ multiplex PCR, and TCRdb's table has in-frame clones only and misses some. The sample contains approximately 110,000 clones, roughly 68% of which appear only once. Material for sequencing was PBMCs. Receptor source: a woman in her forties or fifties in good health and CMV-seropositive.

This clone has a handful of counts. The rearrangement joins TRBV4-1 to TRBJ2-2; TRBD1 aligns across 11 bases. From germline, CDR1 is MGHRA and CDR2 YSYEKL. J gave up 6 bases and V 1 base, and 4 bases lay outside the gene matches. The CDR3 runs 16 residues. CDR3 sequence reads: CASSQADRGLSGELFF. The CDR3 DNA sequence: TGCGCCAGCAGCCAAGCGGACAGGGGGCTATCCGGGGAGCTGTTTTTT.

The DNA for the CDR3 is TGTGCCAGTGCAAATTTAGGACAATTGCCTCATATCACCTACAATGAGCAGTTCTTC. Translating gives CASANLGQLPHITYNEQFF. This chain links TRBV19 with TRBJ2-1; D possibly corresponds to TRBD1 (5 bases). CDR3 size: 19 residues. CDR1 and CDR2 from the germline V gene are LNHDA and SQIVND (reference sequence). Between the trimmed V and J ends, which lost 8 bases and 2 bases, there was a span of 28 bases.

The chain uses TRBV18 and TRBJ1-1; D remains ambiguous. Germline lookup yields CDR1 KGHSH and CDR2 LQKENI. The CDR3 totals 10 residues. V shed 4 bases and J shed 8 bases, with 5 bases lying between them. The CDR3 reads CASSQIEAFF. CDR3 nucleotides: TGTGCCAGCTCACAAATAGAAGCTTTCTTT.

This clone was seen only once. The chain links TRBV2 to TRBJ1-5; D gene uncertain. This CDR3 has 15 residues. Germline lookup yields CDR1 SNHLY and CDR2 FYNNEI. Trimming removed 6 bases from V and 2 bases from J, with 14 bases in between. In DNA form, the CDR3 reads TGTGCCAGCAGGCGGTTAGGCTTGGGCAATCAGCCCCAGCATTTT. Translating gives CASRRLGLGNQPQHF.

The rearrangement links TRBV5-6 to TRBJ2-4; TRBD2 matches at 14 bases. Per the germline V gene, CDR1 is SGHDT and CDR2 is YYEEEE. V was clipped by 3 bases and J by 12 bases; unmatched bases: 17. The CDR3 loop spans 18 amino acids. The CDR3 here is CASSSLGGPGLAGENQYF. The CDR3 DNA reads TGTGCCAGCAGCTCCCTGGGGGGACCGGGACTAGCGGGGGAAAATCAGTACTTC.

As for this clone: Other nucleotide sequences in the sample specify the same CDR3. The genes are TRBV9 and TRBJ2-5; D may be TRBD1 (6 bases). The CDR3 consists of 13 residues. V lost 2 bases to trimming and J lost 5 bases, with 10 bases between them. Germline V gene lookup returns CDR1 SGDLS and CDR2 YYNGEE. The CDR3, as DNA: TGTGCCAGCAGCGTCGGACAGAAGGAGACCCAGTACTTC. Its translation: CASSVGQKETQYF.

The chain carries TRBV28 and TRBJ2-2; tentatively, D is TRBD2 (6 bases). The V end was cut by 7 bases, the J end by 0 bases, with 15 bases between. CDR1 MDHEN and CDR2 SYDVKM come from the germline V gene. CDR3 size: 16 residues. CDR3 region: CASTPGGDSNTGELFF. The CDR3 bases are TGTGCCAGCACCCCGGGCGGGGACTCGAACACCGGGGAGCTGTTTTTT. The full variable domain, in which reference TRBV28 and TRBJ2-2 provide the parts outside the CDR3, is DVKVTQSSRYLVKRTGEKVFLECVQDMDHENMFWYRQDPGLGLRLIYFSYDVKMKEKGDIPEGYSVSREKKERFSLILESASTNQTSMYLCASTPGGDSNTGELFFGEGSRLTVL.

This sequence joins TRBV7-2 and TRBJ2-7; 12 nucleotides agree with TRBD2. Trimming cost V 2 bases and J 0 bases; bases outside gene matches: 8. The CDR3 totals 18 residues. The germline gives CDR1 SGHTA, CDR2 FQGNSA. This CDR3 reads CASSLPTSGGRSSYEQYF. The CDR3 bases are TGTGCCAGCAGCTTACCGACTAGCGGGGGCCGAAGCTCCTACGAGCAGTACTTC.

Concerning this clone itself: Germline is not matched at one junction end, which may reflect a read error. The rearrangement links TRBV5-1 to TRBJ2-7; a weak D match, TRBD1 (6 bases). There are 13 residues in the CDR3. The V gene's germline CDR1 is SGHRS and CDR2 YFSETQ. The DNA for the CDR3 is TGCGCCAGCGGCTTCACAGGGATGGGCGAGCAGTACTTC. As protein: CASGFTGMGEQYF.

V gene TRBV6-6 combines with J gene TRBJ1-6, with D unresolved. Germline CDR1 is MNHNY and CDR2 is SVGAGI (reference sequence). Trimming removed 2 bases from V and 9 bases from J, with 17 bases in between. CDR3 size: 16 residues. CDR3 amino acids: CASSYPWTGVGSPLHF. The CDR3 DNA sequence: TGTGCCAGCAGTTACCCCTGGACTGGGGTAGGTTCACCCCTCCACTTT.

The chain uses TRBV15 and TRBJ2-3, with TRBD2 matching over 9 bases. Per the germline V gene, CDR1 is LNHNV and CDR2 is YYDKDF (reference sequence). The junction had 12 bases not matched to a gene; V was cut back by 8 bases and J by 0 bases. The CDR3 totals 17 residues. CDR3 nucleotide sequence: TGTGCCACCGCGGGGGGGCCGGTAAGATATAGCACAGATACGCAGTATTTT. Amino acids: CATAGGPVRYSTDTQYF.

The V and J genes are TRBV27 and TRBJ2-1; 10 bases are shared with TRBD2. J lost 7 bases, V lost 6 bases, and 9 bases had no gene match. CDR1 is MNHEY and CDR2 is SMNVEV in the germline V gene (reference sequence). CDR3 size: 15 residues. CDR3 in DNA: TGTGCCAGCAGGAGTCTAGCGGGGGCTTGGAATGAGCAGTTCTTC. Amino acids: CASRSLAGAWNEQFF.

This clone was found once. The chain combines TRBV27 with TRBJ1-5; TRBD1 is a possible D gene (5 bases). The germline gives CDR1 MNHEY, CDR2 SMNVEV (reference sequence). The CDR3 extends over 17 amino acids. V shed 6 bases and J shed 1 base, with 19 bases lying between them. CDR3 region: CASSLGQRGVSNQPQHF. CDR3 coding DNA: TGTGCCAGCAGCTTGGGCCAACGGGGGGTGAGCAATCAGCCCCAGCATTTT.

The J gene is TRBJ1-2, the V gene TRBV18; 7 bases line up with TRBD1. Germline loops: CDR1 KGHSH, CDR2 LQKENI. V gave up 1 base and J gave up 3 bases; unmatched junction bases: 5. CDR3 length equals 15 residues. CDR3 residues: CASSPREGGDYGYTF. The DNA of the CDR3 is TGTGCCAGCTCACCACGGGAAGGGGGCGACTATGGCTACACCTTC.

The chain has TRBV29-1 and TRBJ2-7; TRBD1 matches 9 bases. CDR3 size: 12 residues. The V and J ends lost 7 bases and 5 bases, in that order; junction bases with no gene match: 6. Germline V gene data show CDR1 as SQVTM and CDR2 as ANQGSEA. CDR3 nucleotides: TGCAGCGGGGGGGACAGGGTGAACGAGCAGTACTTC. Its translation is CSGGDRVNEQYF.

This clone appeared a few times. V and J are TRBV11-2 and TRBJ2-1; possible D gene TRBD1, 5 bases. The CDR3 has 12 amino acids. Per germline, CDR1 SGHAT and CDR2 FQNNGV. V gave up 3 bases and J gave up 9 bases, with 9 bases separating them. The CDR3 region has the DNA TGTGCCAGCAGCTTGATTCAGGGTGAGCAGTTCTTC. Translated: CASSLIQGEQFF.

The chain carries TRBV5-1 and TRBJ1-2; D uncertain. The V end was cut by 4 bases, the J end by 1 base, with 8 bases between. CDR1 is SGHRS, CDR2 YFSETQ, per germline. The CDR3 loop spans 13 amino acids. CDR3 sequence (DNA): TGCGCCAGCAGCCGCGATGTTAACTATGGCTACACCTTC. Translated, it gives CASSRDVNYGYTF.

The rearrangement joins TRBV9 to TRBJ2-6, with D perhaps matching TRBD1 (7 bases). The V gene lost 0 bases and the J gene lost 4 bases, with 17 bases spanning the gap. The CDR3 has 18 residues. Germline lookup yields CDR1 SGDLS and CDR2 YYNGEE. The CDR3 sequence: CASSVALQQGRGANVLTF. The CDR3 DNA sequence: TGTGCCAGCAGCGTAGCCCTCCAACAGGGGAGGGGGGCCAACGTCCTGACTTTC.

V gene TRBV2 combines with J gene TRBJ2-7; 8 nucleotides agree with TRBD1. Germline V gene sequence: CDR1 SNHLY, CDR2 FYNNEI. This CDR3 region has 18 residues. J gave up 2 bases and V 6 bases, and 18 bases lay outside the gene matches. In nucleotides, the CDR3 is TGTGCCAGCAGATATATATTGGGGACAGGTCGCCCTACCTACGAGCAGTACTTC. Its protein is CASRYILGTGRPTYEQYF.

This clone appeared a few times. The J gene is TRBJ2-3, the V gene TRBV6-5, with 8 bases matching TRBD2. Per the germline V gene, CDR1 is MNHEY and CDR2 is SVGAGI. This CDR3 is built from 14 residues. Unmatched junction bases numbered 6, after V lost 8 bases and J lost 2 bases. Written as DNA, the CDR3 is TGTGCCAGCCGAGCGGGGGCTACCACAGATACGCAGTATTTT. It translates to CASRAGATTDTQYF.